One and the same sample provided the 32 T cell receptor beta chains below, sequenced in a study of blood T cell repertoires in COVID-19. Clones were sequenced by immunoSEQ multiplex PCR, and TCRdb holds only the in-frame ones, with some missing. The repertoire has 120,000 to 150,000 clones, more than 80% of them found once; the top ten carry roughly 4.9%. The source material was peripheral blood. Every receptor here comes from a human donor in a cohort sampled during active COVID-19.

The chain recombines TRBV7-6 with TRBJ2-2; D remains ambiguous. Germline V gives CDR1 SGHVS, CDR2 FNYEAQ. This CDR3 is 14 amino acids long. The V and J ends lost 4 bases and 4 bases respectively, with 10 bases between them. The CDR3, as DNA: TGTGCCAGCAGCTCCCTCCTTAGCACCGGGGAGCTGTTTTTT. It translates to CASSSLLSTGELFF.

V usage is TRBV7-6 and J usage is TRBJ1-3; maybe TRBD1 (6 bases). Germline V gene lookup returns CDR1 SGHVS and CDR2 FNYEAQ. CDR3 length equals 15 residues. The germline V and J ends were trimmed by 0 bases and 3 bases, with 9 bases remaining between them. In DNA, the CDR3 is TGTGCCAGCAGCTTAGCGAGGGGGAGTGGAAACACCATATATTTT. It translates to CASSLARGSGNTIYF.

The CDR3 loop reads CAWSRSGEPYEQYF. The CDR3 coding sequence is TGTGCCTGGAGTCGGTCGGGTGAACCCTACGAGCAGTACTTC. This sequence joins TRBV30 and TRBJ2-7, with D uncertain. CDR3 length: 14 amino acids. The V end was cut by 2 bases, the J end by 2 bases, with 13 bases between. Germline CDR1 and CDR2: GTSNPN and SVGIG (reference sequence).

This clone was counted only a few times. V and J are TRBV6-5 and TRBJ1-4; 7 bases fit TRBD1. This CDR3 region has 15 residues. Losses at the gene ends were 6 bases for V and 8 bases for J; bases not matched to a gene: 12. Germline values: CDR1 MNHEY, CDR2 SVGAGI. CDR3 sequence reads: CASRKTGTADEKLFF. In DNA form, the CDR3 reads TGTGCCAGCAGGAAGACCGGGACAGCGGACGAAAAACTGTTTTTT.

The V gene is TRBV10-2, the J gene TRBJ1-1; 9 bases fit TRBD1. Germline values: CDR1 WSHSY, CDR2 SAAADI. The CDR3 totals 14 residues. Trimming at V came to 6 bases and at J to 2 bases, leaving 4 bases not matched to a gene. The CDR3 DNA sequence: TGCGCCAGCAGATGGACAGGGGAAAACACTGAAGCTTTCTTT. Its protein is CASRWTGENTEAFF.

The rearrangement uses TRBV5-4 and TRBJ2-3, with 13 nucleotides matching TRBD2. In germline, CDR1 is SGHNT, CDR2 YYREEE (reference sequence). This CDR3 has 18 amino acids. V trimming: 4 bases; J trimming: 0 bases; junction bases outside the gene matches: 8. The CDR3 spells CASSPGLAGASSTDTQYF. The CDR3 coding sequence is TGTGCCAGCAGCCCCGGACTAGCGGGGGCGTCTAGCACAGATACGCAGTATTTT.

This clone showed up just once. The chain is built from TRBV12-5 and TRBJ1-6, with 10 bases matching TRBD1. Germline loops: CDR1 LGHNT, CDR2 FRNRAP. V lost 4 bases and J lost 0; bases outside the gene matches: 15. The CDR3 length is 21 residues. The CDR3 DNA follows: TGTGCTAGTGGTTGGACCAAGGACAGGGGGTTTAGAAGCTCCTATAATTCACCCCTCCACTTT. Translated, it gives CASGWTKDRGFRSSYNSPLHF.

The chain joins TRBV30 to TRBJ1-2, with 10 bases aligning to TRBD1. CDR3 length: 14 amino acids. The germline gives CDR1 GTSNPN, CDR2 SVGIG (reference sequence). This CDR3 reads CAYKTGGANYGYTF. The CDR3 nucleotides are TGTGCATACAAGACAGGGGGCGCGAACTATGGCTACACCTTC.

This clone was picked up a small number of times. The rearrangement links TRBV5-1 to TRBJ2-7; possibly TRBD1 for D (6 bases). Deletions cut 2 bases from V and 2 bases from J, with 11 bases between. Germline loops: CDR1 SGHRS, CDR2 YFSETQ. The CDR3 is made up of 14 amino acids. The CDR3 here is CASSFQGQTYEQYF. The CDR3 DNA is TGCGCCAGCAGCTTTCAAGGACAGACCTACGAGCAGTACTTC.

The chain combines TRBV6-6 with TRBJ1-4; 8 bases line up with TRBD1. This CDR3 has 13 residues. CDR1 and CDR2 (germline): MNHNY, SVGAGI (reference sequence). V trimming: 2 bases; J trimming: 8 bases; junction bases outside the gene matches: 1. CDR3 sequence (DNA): TGTGCCAGCAGTTACAGGGACAGGGAAAAACTGTTTTTT. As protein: CASSYRDREKLFF.

For the CDR3, the DNA is TGTGCCAGTAGTATTAGTGGCTCTGGAAACACCATATATTTT. Protein sequence: CASSISGSGNTIYF. This chain connects TRBV19 to TRBJ1-3; no firm D call. Germline loops: CDR1 LNHDA, CDR2 SQIVND (reference sequence). CDR3 size: 14 residues. Trimming shortened V by 3 bases and J by 0 bases, and 6 bases separated the two germline ends.

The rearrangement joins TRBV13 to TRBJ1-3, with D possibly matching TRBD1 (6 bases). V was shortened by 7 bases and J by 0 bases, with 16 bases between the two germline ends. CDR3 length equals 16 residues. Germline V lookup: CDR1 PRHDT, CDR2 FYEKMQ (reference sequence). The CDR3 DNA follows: TGTGCCAGCATCTCCAGAGGGGGGGTCTCTGGAAACACCATATATTTT. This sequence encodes CASISRGGVSGNTIYF.

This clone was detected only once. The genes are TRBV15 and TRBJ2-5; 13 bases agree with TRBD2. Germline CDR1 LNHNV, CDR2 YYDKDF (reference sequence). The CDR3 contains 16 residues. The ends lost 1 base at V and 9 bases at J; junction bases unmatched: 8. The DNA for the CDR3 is TGTGCCACCAGCAGAGGCCGGACTAGCGGGAGTGAGGCCCAGTACTTC. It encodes CATSRGRTSGSEAQYF.

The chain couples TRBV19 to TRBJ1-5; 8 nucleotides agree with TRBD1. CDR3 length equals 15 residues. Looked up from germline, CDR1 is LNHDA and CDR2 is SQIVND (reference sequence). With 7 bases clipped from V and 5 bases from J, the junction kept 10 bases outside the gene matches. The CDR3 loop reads CASTPIDRGDQPQHF. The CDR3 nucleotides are TGTGCCAGTACCCCAATCGACAGGGGCGATCAGCCCCAGCATTTT.

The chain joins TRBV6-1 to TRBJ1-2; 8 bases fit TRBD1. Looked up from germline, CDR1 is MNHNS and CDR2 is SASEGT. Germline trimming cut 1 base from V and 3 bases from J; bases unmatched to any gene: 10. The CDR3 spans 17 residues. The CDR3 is CASSEEGTGSWDYGYTF. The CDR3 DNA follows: TGTGCCAGCAGTGAAGAAGGGACAGGTTCATGGGACTATGGCTACACCTTC.

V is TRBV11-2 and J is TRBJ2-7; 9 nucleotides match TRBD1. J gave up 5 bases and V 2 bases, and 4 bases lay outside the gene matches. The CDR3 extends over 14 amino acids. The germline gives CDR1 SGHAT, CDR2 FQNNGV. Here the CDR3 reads CASSLWTGANEQYF. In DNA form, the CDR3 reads TGTGCCAGCAGCTTATGGACAGGGGCCAACGAGCAGTACTTC.

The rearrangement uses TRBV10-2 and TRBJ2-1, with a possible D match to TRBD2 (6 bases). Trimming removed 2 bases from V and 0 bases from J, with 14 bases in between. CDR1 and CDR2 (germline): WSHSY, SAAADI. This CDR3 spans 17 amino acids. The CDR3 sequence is CASSEHRVADSYNEQFF. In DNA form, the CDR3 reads TGCGCCAGCAGTGAGCATCGAGTAGCGGACTCCTACAATGAGCAGTTCTTC.

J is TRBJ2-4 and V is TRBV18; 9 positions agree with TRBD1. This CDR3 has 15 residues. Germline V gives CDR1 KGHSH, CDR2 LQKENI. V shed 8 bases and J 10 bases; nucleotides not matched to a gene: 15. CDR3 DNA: TGTGCCAGCGCGATCTCCCGGGGACAGGGTGATATTCAGTACTTC. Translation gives CASAISRGQGDIQYF.

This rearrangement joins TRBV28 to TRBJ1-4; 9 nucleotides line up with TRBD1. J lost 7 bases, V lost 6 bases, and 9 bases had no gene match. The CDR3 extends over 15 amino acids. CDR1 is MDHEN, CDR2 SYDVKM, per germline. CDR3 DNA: TGTGCCAGCAGCCCGACAGGGGGGGCGGGTGAAAAACTGTTTTTT. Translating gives CASSPTGGAGEKLFF.

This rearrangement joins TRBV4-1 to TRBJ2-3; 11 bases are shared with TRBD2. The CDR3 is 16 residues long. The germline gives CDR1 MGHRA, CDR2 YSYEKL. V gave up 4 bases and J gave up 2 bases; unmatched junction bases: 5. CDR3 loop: CASSPRLAGNTDTQYF. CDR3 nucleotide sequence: TGCGCCAGCAGCCCAAGACTAGCGGGAAACACAGATACGCAGTATTTT.

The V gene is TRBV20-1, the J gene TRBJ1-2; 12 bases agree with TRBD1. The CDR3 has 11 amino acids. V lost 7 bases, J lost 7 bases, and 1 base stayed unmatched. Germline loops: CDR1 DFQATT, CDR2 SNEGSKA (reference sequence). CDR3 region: CSGDRGLGYTF. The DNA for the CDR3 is TGCAGTGGGGACAGGGGGCTTGGCTACACCTTC.

The CDR3 loop is CASSYSTGTPNSPLHF. The CDR3 bases are TGTGCCAGCAGTTACTCCACAGGGACCCCGAATTCACCCCTCCACTTT. The V call is TRBV6-6, the J call TRBJ1-6; perhaps TRBD1 as D (6 bases). The V end lost 0 bases, the J end lost 7 bases, and 13 bases lay between the germline ends. The germline V gene encodes CDR1 MNHNY and CDR2 SVGAGI (reference sequence). The CDR3 extends over 16 amino acids.

CDR3 DNA sequence: TGTGCCAGCAGTTTAGCAGGGAATCAGCCCCAGCATTTT. Amino acids: CASSLAGNQPQHF. This sequence joins TRBV28 and TRBJ1-5, with a possible D match to TRBD1 (5 bases). The CDR3 is 13 residues long. Looked up from germline, CDR1 is MDHEN and CDR2 is SYDVKM. With 2 bases removed from V and 4 bases from J, the gap between germline ends came to 6 bases.

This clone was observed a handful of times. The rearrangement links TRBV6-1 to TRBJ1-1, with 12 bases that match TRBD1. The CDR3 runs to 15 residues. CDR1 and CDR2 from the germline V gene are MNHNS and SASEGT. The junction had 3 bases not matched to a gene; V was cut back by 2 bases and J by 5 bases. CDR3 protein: CASSEQGQGATEAFF. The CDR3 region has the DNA TGTGCCAGCAGTGAACAGGGACAGGGGGCGACTGAAGCTTTCTTT.

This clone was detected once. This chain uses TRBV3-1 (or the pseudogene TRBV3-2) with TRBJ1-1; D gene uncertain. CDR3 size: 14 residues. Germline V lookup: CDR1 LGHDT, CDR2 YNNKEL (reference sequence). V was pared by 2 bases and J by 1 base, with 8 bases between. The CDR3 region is CASSQLAGNTEAFF. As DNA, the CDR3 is TGTGCCAGCAGCCAACTCGCCGGGAACACTGAAGCTTTCTTT.

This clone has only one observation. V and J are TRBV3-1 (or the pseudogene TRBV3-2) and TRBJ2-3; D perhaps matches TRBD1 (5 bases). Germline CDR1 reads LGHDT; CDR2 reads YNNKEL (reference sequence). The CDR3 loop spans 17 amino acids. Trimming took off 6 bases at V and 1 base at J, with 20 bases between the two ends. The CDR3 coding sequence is TGTGCCAGCAGTCATACTCAGGGCCCGTTAGGCACAGATACGCAGTATTTT. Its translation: CASSHTQGPLGTDTQYF.

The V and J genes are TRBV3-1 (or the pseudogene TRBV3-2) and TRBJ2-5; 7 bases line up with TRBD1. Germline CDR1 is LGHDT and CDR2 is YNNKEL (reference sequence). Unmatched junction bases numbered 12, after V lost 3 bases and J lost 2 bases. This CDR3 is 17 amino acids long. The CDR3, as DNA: TGTGCCAGCAGCCACCGGACAGGCCGTTTGAGGCAAGAGACCCAGTACTTC. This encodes CASSHRTGRLRQETQYF.

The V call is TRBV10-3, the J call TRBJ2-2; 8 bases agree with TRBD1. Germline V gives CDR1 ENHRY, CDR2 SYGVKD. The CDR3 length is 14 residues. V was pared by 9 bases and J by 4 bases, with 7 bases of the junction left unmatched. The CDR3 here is CAIKRTGSTGELFF. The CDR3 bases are TGTGCCATAAAAAGGACAGGGAGCACCGGGGAGCTGTTTTTT.

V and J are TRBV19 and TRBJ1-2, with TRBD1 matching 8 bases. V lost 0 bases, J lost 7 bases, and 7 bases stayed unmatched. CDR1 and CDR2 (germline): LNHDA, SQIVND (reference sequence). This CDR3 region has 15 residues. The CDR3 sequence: CASSIDPTGASGYTF. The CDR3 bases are TGTGCCAGTAGTATAGACCCGACAGGGGCATCTGGCTACACCTTC. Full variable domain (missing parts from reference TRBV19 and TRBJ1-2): DGGITQSPKYLFRKEGQNVTLSCEQNLNHDAMYWYRQDPGQGLRLIYYSQIVNDFQKGDIAEGYSVSREKKESFPLTVTSAQKNPTAFYLCASSIDPTGASGYTFGSGTRLTVV.

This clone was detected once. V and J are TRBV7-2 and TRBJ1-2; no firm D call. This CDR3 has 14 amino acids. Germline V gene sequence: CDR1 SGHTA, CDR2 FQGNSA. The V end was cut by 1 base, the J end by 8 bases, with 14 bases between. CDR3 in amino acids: CASSLVSSGRGYTF. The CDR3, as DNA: TGTGCCAGCAGCTTAGTATCCAGCGGACGAGGCTACACCTTC.

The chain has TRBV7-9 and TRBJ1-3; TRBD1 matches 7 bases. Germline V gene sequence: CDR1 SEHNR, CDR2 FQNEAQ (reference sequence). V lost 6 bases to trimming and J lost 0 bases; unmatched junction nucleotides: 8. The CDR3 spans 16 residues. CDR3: CASSLGQPFSGNTIYF. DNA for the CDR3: TGTGCCAGCAGTTTGGGACAGCCGTTCTCTGGAAACACCATATATTTT.

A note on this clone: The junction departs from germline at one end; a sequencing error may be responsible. DNA for the CDR3: TGTGCCAGCAGCTCGGGACAGGGGGCAGGTTATGGCTGCACCTTC. Translating gives CASSSGQGAGYGCTF. The chain joins TRBV5-4 to TRBJ1-2; TRBD1 matches at 12 bases. CDR1 and CDR2 from the germline V gene are SGHNT and YYREEE (reference sequence). The CDR3 covers 15 residues.